This TCR beta chain came from a study of T cells in tuberculosis. Study background: IGRA-negative adolescents, IGRA-positive adolescents with latent tuberculosis and adults with active tuberculosis formed this South African cohort.

Comment on this clone: Its antigen is unidentified.

V lost 7 bases to trimming and J lost 0 bases; unmatched junction nucleotides: 6. The CDR3 totals 15 residues. Germline values: CDR1 MNHNS, CDR2 SASEGT. Study conclusions and caveats: Shorter CDR3-alpha in active tuberculosis partly drove smaller distances. GEM motif frequencies gave approximately 70% accuracy; the GMM repertoire gave roughly 90%.

Profiling relied on immunoSEQ multiplex PCR, and the TCRdb table lists in-frame clones only, not all of them. The sample includes over 40,000 clones, over 90% of them seen just once. Sequencing input: PBMCs. The clonotype originates from a donor aged 10-29 years with latent tuberculosis or without tuberculosis infection. The chain combines TRBV6-1 with TRBJ2-7; 10 bases fit TRBD2. CDR3 sequence reads: CASNRVAGGSYEQYF. The CDR3 DNA follows: TGTGCCAGCAATCGGGTAGCGGGGGGCTCCTACGAGCAGTACTTC.